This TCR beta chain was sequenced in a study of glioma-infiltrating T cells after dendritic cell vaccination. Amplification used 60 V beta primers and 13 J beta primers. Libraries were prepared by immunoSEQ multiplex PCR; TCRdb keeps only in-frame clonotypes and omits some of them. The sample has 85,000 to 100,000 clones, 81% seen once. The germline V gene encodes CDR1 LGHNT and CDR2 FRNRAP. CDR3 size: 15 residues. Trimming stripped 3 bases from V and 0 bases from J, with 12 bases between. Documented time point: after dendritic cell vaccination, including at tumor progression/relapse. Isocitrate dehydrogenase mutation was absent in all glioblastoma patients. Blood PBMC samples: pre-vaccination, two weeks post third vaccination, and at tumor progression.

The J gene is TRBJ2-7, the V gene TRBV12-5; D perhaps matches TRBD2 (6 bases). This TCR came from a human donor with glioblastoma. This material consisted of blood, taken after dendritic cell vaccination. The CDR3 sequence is CASGFGGASSYEQYF. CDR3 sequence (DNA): TGTGCTAGTGGTTTCGGGGGAGCGAGCTCCTACGAGCAGTACTTC. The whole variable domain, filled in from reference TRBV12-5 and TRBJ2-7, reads DARVTQTPRHKVTEMGQEVTMRCQPILGHNTVFWYRQTMMQGLELLAYFRNRAPLDDSGMPKDRFSAEMPDATLATLKIQPSEPRDSAVYFCASGFGGASSYEQYFGPGTRLTVT.